In this sample, the clone carrying this TCR beta chain turned up once. Its target is unknown. Germline values: CDR1 SGHTA, CDR2 FQGNSA. V gave up 2 bases and J gave up 7 bases, with 12 bases separating them. CDR3 length: 14 residues. TCRdb's table, derived via immunoSEQ multiplex PCR, lists solely in-frame clones and lacks some. The sample has under 50,000 clones; approximately 80% are singletons. The data were obtained in a study of memory B cells and T cells in multiple sclerosis. Separate sequencing covered autoproliferating (CFSE-dim) and non-proliferating (CFSE-high) T cells from stimulus-free culture. Replicate wells were pooled after approximately seven days of stimulus-free culture of 5x10^7 CFSE-labeled PBMCs. Without exogenous stimuli, roughly 0.49 uM CFSE-labeled PBMCs were cultured serum-free.

The chain carries TRBV7-2 and TRBJ1-5; D uncertain. Sequencing was performed on PBMCs from blood kept in culture. This clonotype originated in a human donor with multiple sclerosis. The CDR3 coding sequence is TGTGCCAGCAGCTTAAGAGAAGGAGGACAGCCCCAGCATTTT. Its translation is CASSLREGGQPQHF. Supplemented by reference TRBV7-2 and TRBJ1-5, the full variable domain reads GAGVSQSPSNKVTEKGKDVELRCDPISGHTALYWYRQSLGQGLEFLIYFQGNSAPDKSGLPSDRFSAERTGGSVSTLTIQRTQQEDSAVYLCASSLREGGQPQHFGDGTRLSIL.